The rows below give T cell receptor beta chains drawn from one sample of a study of blood T cells in healthy people across ages. TCRdb reanalysed the 5' RACE reads using MiXCR and keeps one entry per CDR3 protein. Among about 1.5 million distinct CDR3 sequences listed, approximately 43% were seen once. Sequenced sample: blood. These receptor sequences come from a young woman in good health. Both conserved end residues are part of each CDR3. The D gene is left open where the match is weak. Size is omitted from some rows. Given values are once, few, many or a class for expanded clones.

clone_size	d_call	j_call	cdr3_length	v_call	cdr3_nt	cdr3_aa
.	.	TRBJ1-1	11	TRBV7-2	TGTGCCAGCAGCGAAGGACATGAAGCTTTCTTT	CASSEGHEAFF
.	.	TRBJ1-1	15	TRBV9	TGTGCCAGCACCCCACCGGGCAGCATGAACACTGAAGCTTTCTTT	CASTPPGSMNTEAFF
few	.	TRBJ1-1	14	TRBV9	TGTGCCAGCAGCGTAGCTGAACATAACACTGAAGCTTTCTTT	CASSVAEHNTEAFF
.	.	TRBJ1-1	15	TRBV9	TGTGCCAGCAGCGTAGTGGGGCAGGCGAACACTGAAGCTTTCTTT	CASSVVGQANTEAFF
.	TRBD1	TRBJ2-7	15	TRBV7-8	TGTGCCAGCAGCTTAGCGAGGGACAGGGCCTACGAGCAGTACTTC	CASSLARDRAYEQYF
.	.	TRBJ2-4	18	TRBV6-5	TGTGCCAGCAGTTACGGGACACAGATCGGCCTAGCCAAAAACATTCAGTACTTC	CASSYGTQIGLAKNIQYF
.	.	TRBJ1-6	15	TRBV15	TGTGCCACCAGCATCGCTACAGGGTATAATTCACCCCTCCACTTT	CATSIATGYNSPLHF
.	TRBD1	TRBJ1-1	14	TRBV4-3	TGCGCCAGCAGCCACACCAGGGGGGACACTGAAGCTTTCTTT	CASSHTRGDTEAFF
few	.	TRBJ1-2	14	TRBV12-3/TRBV12-4	TGTGCCAGCAGTTTAATCCTGATTGGCTATGGCTACACCTTC	CASSLILIGYGYTF
.	TRBD1	TRBJ1-2	15	TRBV6-5	TGTGCCAGCAGTTACAGGACAGGGGGCTTCTATGGCTACACCTTC	CASSYRTGGFYGYTF
few	.	TRBJ1-1	16	TRBV6-5	TGTGCCAGCAGTTACGCTCTGGGGTTACAGAACACTGAAGCTTTCTTT	CASSYALGLQNTEAFF
few	.	TRBJ1-1	11	TRBV10-3	TGTGCCATCGGGGGGGGGACTGAAGCTTTCTTT	CAIGGGTEAFF
.	.	TRBJ2-5	13	TRBV4-1	TGCGCCAGCAGCCAAGTCGGCTGGGAGACCCAGTACTTC	CASSQVGWETQYF
few	.	TRBJ2-1	15	TRBV7-9	TGTGCCAGCAGCTCCTTTGTGGGGGATCACAATGAGCAGTTCTTC	CASSSFVGDHNEQFF
.	TRBD1	TRBJ1-5	18	TRBV6-5	TGTGCCAGCAGTTACTACAAACCCACCGGGACAGGGAATCAGCCCCAGCATTTT	CASSYYKPTGTGNQPQHF
many	TRBD1	TRBJ2-1	15	TRBV7-2	TGTGCCAGCAGCGCGGACAGGGGGCTCTACAATGAGCAGTTCTTC	CASSADRGLYNEQFF
.	TRBD2	TRBJ2-5	16	TRBV3-1	TGTGCCAGCAGCCAAGCAACGGGGGGGCCGCTCAATGAGCAGTACTTC	CASSQATGGPLNEQYF
.	TRBD1	TRBJ2-3	16	TRBV29-1	TGCAGCGCCCGGAGGGCAGGGGGCCAGTTGACAGATACGCAGTATTTT	CSARRAGGQLTDTQYF
once	.	TRBJ2-4	14	TRBV5-6	TGTGCCAGCAGCTCCTGGGGTTCTTCCAAAATTCAGTACTTC	CASSSWGSSKIQYF
.	TRBD1	TRBJ2-7	17	TRBV7-9	TGTGCCAGCAGCTTAGGGATCACAGGGGGCCCATCCTACGAGCAGTACTTC	CASSLGITGGPSYEQYF
.	TRBD1	TRBJ2-7	13	TRBV12-3/TRBV12-4	TGTGCCAGCAGCCCCGGGACAGCAGATGAGCAGTACTTC	CASSPGTADEQYF
.	.	TRBJ2-1	14	TRBV12-3/TRBV12-4	TGTGCCAGCAGTTTCGCCGGGACCCACAATGAGCAGTTCTTC	CASSFAGTHNEQFF
.	.	TRBJ2-4	15	TRBV9	TGTGCCAGCAGCGTAGGTGGGAGTGGTTGCAATGAGCAGTACTTC	CASSVGGSGCNEQYF
.	.	TRBJ1-2	15	TRBV5-1	TGCGCCAGCAGCGGGGGTCTCTCCGGGGGCTATGGCTACACCTTC	CASSGGLSGGYGYTF
.	.	TRBJ2-1	15	TRBV21-1	TGTGCCAGCGGGACAAGTAGGGACCCTCAAGAGACCCAGTTCTTC	CASGTSRDPQETQFF
few	.	TRBJ1-2	13	TRBV7-2	TGTGCCAGCAGCTTATTGGGTATCTATGGCTACACCTTC	CASSLLGIYGYTF
many	TRBD1	TRBJ2-7	17	TRBV10-3	TGTGCCATCAGTGAGTCGATATCGGGACAGGGCTCCTACGAGCAGTACTTC	CAISESISGQGSYEQYF
.	.	TRBJ1-1	15	TRBV20-1	TGCAGTGCTAGTCACCGGGCCCTAAGGAGAACTGAAGCTTTCTTT	CSASHRALRRTEAFF
.	TRBD1	TRBJ1-6	17	TRBV6-1	TGTGCCAGCAGCCTAAATAGGGACAGGGTTTCGGGTTCACCCCTCCACTTT	CASSLNRDRVSGSPLHF
.	TRBD1	TRBJ1-4	16	TRBV6-5	TGTGCCAGCAGTCCGGGACAGGGGGCGTATTATGAAAAACTGTTTTTT	CASSPGQGAYYEKLFF
.	.	TRBJ2-3	18	TRBV4-3	TGCGCCAGCAGCCAAGACGAGGGGACGGCGGGACAACGCGGTACGCAGTATTTT	CASSQDEGTAGQRGTQYF
.	TRBD1	TRBJ2-1	18	TRBV10-3	TGTGCCATCAGTGAATACGGGACAGGGGGAAAAACGGCTGGGGAGCAGTTCTTC	CAISEYGTGGKTAGEQFF
.	.	TRBJ1-2	15	TRBV16	TGTGCCAGCAGCCAGACAAGGCCGGTGGGCTATGGCTACACCTTC	CASSQTRPVGYGYTF
.	TRBD1	TRBJ1-4	16	TRBV27	TGTGCCAGCAGTTCTCCCCTCCGGGACAGAGTAGAAAAACTGTTTTTT	CASSSPLRDRVEKLFF
few	.	TRBJ1-5	16	TRBV4-3	TGCGCCAGCAGCCAAGATTCGGATTTTAGCAATCAGCCCCAGCATTTT	CASSQDSDFSNQPQHF
.	.	TRBJ2-2	16	TRBV20-1	TGCAGTGCTAGAGATTTGGGAGAACCCGGCACCGGGGAGCTGTTTTTT	CSARDLGEPGTGELFF
.	TRBD1	TRBJ1-4	13	TRBV29-1	TGCAGCGTTGTAGGTCAGGGGGCAGGAAAACTGTTTTTT	CSVVGQGAGKLFF
few	.	TRBJ2-1	15	TRBV7-6	TGTGCCAGCAGACGCGACGGGGGCCAATACAATGAGCAGTTCTTC	CASRRDGGQYNEQFF
.	.	TRBJ2-7	15	TRBV7-9	TGTGCCAGCAGCCCTCGGGCTACCCTCTACAATGAGCAGTACTTC	CASSPRATLYNEQYF
few	.	TRBJ2-1	13	TRBV6-2/TRBV6-3	TGTGCCAGTGGCGACTACCTTTACAATGAGCAGTTCTTC	CASGDYLYNEQFF
few	TRBD2	TRBJ2-7	18	TRBV20-1	TGCAGTGCTAGTAGCGCTAGCGGGGGGCTTAGAATTCCCTACGAGCAGTACTTC	CSASSASGGLRIPYEQYF
few	.	TRBJ2-3	12	TRBV2	TGTGCCAGCAAGGACCAACGTTATACGCAGTATTTT	CASKDQRYTQYF
.	TRBD2	TRBJ2-4	14	TRBV6-6	TGTGCCAGCAATGTAGCGGGAGGGGGGAACATTCAGTACTTC	CASNVAGGGNIQYF
few	TRBD2	TRBJ2-7	14	TRBV12-3/TRBV12-4	TGTGCCAGCCTTAGACTAGCGGGAGACGGTGAGCAGTACTTC	CASLRLAGDGEQYF
.	.	TRBJ2-1	15	TRBV12-3/TRBV12-4	TGTGCCAGCAGTTTTGGGGGACTCGCTTACAATGAGCAGTTCTTC	CASSFGGLAYNEQFF
.	TRBD1	TRBJ1-6	19	TRBV12-3/TRBV12-4	TGTGCCAGCAGTCCTAGCGGGGGACAGGGAGGACTTAAGGGTTCACCCCTCCACTTT	CASSPSGGQGGLKGSPLHF
.	TRBD2	TRBJ2-5	14	TRBV20-1	TGCAGTGCTGAGGGACTAGCGGTCCAAGAGACCCGGTACTTC	CSAEGLAVQETRYF
.	.	TRBJ1-2	14	TRBV4-2	TGTGCCAGCAGCCAAGATTTGCAGGGACGTGGCTACACCTTC	CASSQDLQGRGYTF
.	.	TRBJ1-4	16	TRBV7-9	TGTGCCAGCAGCTTAGGGTCAACGGCAACTAATGAAAAACTGTTTTTT	CASSLGSTATNEKLFF
.	TRBD1	TRBJ1-5	17	TRBV28	TGTGCCAGTACGGACAGGGGGTTTTCTACACGCAATCAGCCCCAGCATTTT	CASTDRGFSTRNQPQHF
.	.	TRBJ2-5	15	TRBV15	TGTGCCACCAGCAGTCCGCCTTTAGCCAGAGAGACCCAGTACTTC	CATSSPPLARETQYF
.	TRBD1	TRBJ1-2	15	TRBV6-5	TGTGCCAGCAGTTACGCATACCGGGACAGGGGAGGCTACACCTTC	CASSYAYRDRGGYTF
.	.	TRBJ2-7	15	TRBV10-3	TGTGCCATCAGCGAGGGTCGGGCTATACCCTACGAGCAGTACTTC	CAISEGRAIPYEQYF
few	TRBD1	TRBJ1-4	16	TRBV15	TGTGCCACCAGCAGCCTGTTGACAGGGCCTAATGAAAAACTGTTTTTT	CATSSLLTGPNEKLFF
.	.	TRBJ1-4	15	TRBV15	TGTGCCACCAGCAGAGTCGAGGGAGGGAGTGAAAAACTGTTTTTT	CATSRVEGGSEKLFF
.	TRBD1	TRBJ2-1	16	TRBV14	TGTGCCAGCAGCCATATTGGTACAGGGGCTTACAATGAGCAGTTCTTC	CASSHIGTGAYNEQFF
.	.	TRBJ1-4	14	TRBV20-1	TGCAGTGCTAGAGACCTTTGGGGTAATGAAAAACTGTTTTTT	CSARDLWGNEKLFF
.	.	TRBJ2-1	12	TRBV29-1	TGCAGCGTCGCAGGGCCCTACAATGAGCAGTTCTTC	CSVAGPYNEQFF
once	.	TRBJ2-1	15	TRBV7-2	TGTGCCAGCAGCACCACTAGAGGTTTGTGGAATGAGCAGTTCTTC	CASSTTRGLWNEQFF
.	.	TRBJ2-3	14	TRBV4-1	TGCGCCAGCAGCCCCCAGGGGAGGGTAGATACGCAGTATTTT	CASSPQGRVDTQYF